This T cell receptor beta chain came from a study of blood T cells in healthy people across ages. The study, taken as a whole, reports: Relative to aged donors, long-lived donors carried more naive CD4+ cells and displayed higher diversity.

The CDR3 contains 16 residues. Trimming took 5 bases from V and 4 from J; bases not matched to a gene: 7. CDR1 is KGHDR and CDR2 is SFDVKD in the germline V gene. As regards this clonotype: Its cognate antigen is unknown.

Through a sample-barcoded 5' primer and a J-beta primer mix, a second PCR was run for about 7 to 12 cycles. TCRdb re-derived calls from the 5' RACE reads in MiXCR, one entry per CDR3 protein. Of 600,000 or so distinct CDR3 sequences in the sample, around 20% were seen once. This chain uses TRBV24-1 with TRBJ2-4; 10 bases line up with TRBD1. The source is a man in his 70s in good health. Sequencing input: blood. CDR3 DNA: TGTGCCACCAGTGTCAATGCGGGACAGGGGAAAAACATTCAGTACTTC. Residues: CATSVNAGQGKNIQYF.